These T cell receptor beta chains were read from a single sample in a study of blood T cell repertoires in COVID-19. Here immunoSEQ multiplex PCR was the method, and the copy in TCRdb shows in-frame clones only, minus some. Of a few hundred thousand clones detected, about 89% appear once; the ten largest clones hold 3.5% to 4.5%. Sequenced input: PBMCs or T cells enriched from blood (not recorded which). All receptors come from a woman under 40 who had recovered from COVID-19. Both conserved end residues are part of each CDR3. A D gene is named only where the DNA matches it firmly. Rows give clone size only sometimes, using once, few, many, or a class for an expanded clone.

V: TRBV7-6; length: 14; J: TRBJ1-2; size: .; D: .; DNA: TGTGCCAGCAGCTTAGCACCTGAGGGTGGCGGCTACACCTTC; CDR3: CASSLAPEGGGYTF
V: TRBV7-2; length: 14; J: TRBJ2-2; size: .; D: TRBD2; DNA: TGTGCCAGCAGCCCCCGGACTAGCGACGGGGAGCTGTTTTTT; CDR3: CASSPRTSDGELFF
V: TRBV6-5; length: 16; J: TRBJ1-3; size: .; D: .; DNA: TGTGCCAGCAGTTACCGAGCGGAAAGTGCTGGAAACACCATATATTTT; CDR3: CASSYRAESAGNTIYF
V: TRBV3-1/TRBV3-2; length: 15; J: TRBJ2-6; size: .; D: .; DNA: TGTGCCAGCAGCCAAGTAGCCAGTGGGGCCAACGTCCTGACTTTC; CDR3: CASSQVASGANVLTF
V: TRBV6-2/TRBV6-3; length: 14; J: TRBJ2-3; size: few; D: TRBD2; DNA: TGTGCCAGCAGCTCGGGACTAACTGAGGATACGCAGTATTTT; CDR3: CASSSGLTEDTQYF
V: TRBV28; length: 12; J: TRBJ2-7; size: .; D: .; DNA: TGTGCCAGCGGAGAGCGGACTACGGGGCAGTACTTC; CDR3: CASGERTTGQYF
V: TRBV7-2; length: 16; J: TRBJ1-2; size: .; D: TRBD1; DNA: TGTGCCAGCAGCATACCGGGACAGGGGCTAACCTATGGCTACACCTTC; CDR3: CASSIPGQGLTYGYTF
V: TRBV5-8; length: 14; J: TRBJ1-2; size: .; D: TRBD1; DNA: TGTGCCAGCAGCTTGAGACCAGGGGGAGATGGCTACACCTTC; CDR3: CASSLRPGGDGYTF
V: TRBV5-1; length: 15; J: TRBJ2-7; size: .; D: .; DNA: TGCGCCAGCAGCTTGGTTACAGGGTCGTCCTACGAGCAGTACTTC; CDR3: CASSLVTGSSYEQYF
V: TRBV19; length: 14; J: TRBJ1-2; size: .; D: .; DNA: TGTGCCAGTAGTATCTGGAGTCTGAGCTATGGCTACACCTTC; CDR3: CASSIWSLSYGYTF
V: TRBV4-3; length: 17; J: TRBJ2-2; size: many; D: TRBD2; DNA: TGCGCCAGCAGCCAAGGCCTAGCGGGAGATAGCACCGGGGAGCTGTTTTTT; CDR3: CASSQGLAGDSTGELFF
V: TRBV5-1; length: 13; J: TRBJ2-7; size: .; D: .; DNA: TGCGCCAGCAGCTTGGTGGAGTCCTACGAGCAGTACTTC; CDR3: CASSLVESYEQYF
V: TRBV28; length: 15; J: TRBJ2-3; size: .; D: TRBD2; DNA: TGTGCCAGCAGAACAATTCTAGCGGGAGGGTCTTTGGACTATTTT; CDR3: CASRTILAGGSLDYF
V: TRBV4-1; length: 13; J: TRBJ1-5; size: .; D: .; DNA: TGCGCCAGCAGCCAAGAACCTAAACAGCCCCAGCATTTT; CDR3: CASSQEPKQPQHF
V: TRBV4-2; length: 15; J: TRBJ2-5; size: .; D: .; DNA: TGTGCCAGCAGCCAAGAAAACAGCCTCCAAGAGACCCAGTACTTC; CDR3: CASSQENSLQETQYF
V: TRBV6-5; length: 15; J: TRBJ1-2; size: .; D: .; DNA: TGTGCCAGCAGTTACTCGTTTCAGGTGGGCTATGGCTACACCTTC; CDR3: CASSYSFQVGYGYTF